Detailed here is one T cell receptor (beta chain). The V and J ends lost 4 bases and 4 bases, in that order; junction bases with no gene match: 12. CDR1 and CDR2 (germline): MGHRA, YSYEKL. The CDR3 totals 17 residues. Profiled with immunoSEQ multiplex PCR; TCRdb holds only in-frame clones, not every one. The repertoire includes 65,000 to 85,000 clones, 90% to 95% of them detected once, and about 0.36% sits in the top ten. The record originates from a study of technical replicates of blood from several donors. Specimen: T cells isolated from PBMCs. This clonotype originated in a human donor in good health. The V gene is TRBV4-1, the J gene TRBJ2-3; 9 nucleotides agree with TRBD2. The DNA of the CDR3 is TGCGCCAGCAGCCGCCACCCGAGCGGGAGGCTCGCAGATACGCAGTATTTT. Its translation is CASSRHPSGRLADTQYF.